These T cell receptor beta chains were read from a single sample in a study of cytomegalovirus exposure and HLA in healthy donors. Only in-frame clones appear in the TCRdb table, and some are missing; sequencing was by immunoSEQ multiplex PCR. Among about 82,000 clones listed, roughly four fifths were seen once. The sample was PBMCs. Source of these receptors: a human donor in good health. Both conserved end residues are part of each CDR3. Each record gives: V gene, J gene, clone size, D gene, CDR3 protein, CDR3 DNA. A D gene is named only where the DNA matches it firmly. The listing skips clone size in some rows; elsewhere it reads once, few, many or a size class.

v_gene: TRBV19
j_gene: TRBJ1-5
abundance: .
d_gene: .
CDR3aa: CASSISPYQPQHF
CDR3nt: TGTGCCAGTAGTATATCTCCGTATCAGCCCCAGCATTTT

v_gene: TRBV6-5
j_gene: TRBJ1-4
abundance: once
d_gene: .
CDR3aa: CASSPTGYTNEKLFF
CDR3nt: TGTGCCAGCAGCCCTACAGGGTATACTAATGAAAAACTGTTTTTT

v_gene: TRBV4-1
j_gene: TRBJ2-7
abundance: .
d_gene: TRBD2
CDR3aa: CASSQGGGMEQYF
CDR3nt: TGCGCCAGCAGCCAAGGGGGGGGGATGGAGCAGTACTTC

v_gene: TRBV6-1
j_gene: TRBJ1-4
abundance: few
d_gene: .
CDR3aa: CASSEGGTNEKLFF
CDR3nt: TGTGCCAGCAGTGAGGGGGGGACTAATGAAAAACTGTTTTTT

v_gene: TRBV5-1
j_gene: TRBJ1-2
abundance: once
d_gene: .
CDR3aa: CASSPASREGYTF
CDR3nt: TGCGCCAGCAGCCCGGCGAGTCGGGAGGGCTACACCTTC

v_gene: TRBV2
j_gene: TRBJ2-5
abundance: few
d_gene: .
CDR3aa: CASTAGYQETQYF
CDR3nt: TGTGCCAGCACCGCGGGGTACCAAGAGACCCAGTACTTC

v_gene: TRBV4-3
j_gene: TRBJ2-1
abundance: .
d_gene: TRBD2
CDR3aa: CASSQGGAGADEQFF
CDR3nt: TGCGCCAGCAGCCAGGGAGGGGCCGGTGCGGATGAGCAGTTCTTC

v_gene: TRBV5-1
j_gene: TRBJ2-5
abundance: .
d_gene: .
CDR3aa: CASSPRVSQETQYF
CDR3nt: TGCGCCAGCAGCCCCCGGGTCAGTCAAGAGACCCAGTACTTC

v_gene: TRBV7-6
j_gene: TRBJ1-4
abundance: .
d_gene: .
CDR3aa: CASSLFAGTNEKLFF
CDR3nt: TGTGCCAGCAGCTTGTTCGCAGGCACTAATGAAAAACTGTTTTTT

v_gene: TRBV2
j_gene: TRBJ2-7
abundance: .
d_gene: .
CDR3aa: CASRLTGYEQYF
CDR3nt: TGTGCCAGCAGACTCACGGGTTACGAGCAGTACTTC

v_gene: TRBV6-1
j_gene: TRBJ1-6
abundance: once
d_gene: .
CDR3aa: CASSEKLDTNSPLHF
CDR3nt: TGTGCCAGCAGTGAAAAGTTGGACACTAATTCACCCCTCCACTTT

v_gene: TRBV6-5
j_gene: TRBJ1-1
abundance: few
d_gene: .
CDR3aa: CASSYLGNTEAFF
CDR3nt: TGTGCCAGCAGTTATCTAGGGAACACTGAAGCTTTCTTT

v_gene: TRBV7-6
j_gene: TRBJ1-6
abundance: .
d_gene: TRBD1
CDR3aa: CASTQGTGDSPLHF
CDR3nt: TGTGCCAGCACCCAAGGGACAGGGGATTCACCCCTCCACTTT

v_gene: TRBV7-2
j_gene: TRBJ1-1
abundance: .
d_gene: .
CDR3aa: CASSLGQGFTEAFF
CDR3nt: TGTGCCAGCAGCTTAGGCCAGGGTTTCACTGAAGCTTTCTTT